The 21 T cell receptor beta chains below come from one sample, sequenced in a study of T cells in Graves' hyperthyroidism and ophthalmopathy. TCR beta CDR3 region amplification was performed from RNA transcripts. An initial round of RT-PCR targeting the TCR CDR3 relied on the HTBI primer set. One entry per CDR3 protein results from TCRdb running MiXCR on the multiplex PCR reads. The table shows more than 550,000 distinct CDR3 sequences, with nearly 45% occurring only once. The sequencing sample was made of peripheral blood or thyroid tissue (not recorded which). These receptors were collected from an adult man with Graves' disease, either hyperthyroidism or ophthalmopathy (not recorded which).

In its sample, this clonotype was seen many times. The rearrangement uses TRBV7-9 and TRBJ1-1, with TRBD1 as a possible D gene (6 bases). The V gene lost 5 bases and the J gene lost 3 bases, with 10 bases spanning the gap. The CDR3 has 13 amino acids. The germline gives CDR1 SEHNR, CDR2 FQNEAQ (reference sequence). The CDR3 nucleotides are TGTGCCAGCAGCATCACAGGGTACACTGAAGCTTTCTTT. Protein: CASSITGYTEAFF.

CDR3 sequence reads: CSVRTGGRNTEAFF. DNA for the CDR3: TGCAGCGTGCGGACAGGGGGCCGGAACACTGAAGCTTTCTTT. The chain combines TRBV29-1 with TRBJ1-1; the match to TRBD1 covers 11 bases. V lost 6 bases to trimming and J lost 1 base; unmatched junction nucleotides: 4. The germline V gene encodes CDR1 SQVTM and CDR2 ANQGSEA. The CDR3 loop spans 14 amino acids.

The CDR3, as DNA: TGTGCCAGCAGCCCCTTCCAGGGGGGGACTGAAGCTTTCTTT. Its translation: CASSPFQGGTEAFF. The genes are TRBV7-2 and TRBJ1-1, with 7 bases lining up with TRBD1. Losses at the gene ends were 5 bases for V and 5 bases for J; bases not matched to a gene: 8. The CDR3 runs 14 residues. The germline CDR1 and CDR2 sequences are SGHTA and FQGNSA.

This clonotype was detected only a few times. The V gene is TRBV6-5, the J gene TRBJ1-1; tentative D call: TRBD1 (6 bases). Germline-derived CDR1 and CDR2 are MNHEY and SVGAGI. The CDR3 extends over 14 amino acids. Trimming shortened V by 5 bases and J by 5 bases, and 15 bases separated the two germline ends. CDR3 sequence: CASSEAGALTEAFF. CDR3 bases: TGTGCCAGCAGTGAAGCAGGGGCGCTTACTGAAGCTTTCTTT.

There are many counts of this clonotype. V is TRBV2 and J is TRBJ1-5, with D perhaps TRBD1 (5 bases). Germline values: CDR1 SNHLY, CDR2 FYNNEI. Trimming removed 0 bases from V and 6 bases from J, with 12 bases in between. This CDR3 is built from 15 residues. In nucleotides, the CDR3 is TGTGCCAGCAGTGAAGCGCGGCAGGGAGCTCAGCCCCAGCATTTT. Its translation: CASSEARQGAQPQHF.

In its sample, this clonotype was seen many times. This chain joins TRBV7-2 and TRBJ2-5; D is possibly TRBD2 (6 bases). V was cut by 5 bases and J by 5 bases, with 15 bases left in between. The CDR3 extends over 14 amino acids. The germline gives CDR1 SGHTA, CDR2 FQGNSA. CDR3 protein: CASSPRLVTETQYF. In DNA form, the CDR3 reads TGTGCCAGCAGCCCTAGACTAGTGACCGAGACCCAGTACTTC.

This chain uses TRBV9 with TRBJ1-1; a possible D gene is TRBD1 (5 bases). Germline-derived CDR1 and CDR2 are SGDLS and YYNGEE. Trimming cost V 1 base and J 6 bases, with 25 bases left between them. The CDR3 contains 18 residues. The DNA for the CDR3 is TGTGCCAGCAGCGTACATGGGACGTCGGGGGTTAAGTACTCTGAAGCTTTCTTT. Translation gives CASSVHGTSGVKYSEAFF.

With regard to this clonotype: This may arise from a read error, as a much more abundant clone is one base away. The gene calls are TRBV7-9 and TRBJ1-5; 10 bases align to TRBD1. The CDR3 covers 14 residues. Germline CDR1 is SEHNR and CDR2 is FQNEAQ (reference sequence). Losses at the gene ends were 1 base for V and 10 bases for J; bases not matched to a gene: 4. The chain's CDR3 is CASSLGQGANPQHF. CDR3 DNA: TGTGCCAGCAGCTTAGGACAGGGGGCGAATCCCCAGCATTTT.

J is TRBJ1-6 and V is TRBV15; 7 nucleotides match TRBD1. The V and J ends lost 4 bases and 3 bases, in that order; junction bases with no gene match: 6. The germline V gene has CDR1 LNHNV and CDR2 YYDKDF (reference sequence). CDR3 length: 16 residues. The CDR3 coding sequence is TGTGCCACCAGCAAGGGGACAGACTTCTATAATTCACCCCTCCACTTT. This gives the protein CATSKGTDFYNSPLHF.

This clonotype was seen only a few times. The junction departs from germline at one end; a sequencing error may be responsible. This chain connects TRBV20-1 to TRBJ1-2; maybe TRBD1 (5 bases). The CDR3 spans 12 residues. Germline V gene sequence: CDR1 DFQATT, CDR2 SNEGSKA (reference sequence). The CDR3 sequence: CSARWGREGSAF. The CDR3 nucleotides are TGCAGTGCCCGATGGGGCCGTGAGGGTAGTGCCTTC.

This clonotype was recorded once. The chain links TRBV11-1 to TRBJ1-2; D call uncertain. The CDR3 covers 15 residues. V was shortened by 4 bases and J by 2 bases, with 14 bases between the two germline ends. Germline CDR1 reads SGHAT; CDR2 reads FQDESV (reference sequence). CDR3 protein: CASSSSVTENYGYTF. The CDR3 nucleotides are TGTGCCAGCAGCTCCTCAGTAACAGAAAACTATGGCTACACCTTC.

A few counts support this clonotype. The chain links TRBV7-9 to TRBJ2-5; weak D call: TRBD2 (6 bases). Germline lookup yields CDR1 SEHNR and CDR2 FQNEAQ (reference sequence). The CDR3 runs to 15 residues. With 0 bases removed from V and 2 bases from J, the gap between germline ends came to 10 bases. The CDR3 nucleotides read TGTGCCAGCAGCTTAGCGGGAGGCCTTCAAGAGACCCAGTACTTC. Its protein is CASSLAGGLQETQYF.

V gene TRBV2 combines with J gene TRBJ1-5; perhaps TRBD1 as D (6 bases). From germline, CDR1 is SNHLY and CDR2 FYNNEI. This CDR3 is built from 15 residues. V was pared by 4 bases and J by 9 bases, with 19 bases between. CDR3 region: CASSVAGAGYPPQHF. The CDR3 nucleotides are TGTGCCAGCAGTGTTGCAGGGGCAGGGTATCCGCCCCAGCATTTT.

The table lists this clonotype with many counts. The CDR3 sequence is CASSVERRGYTF. CDR3 in DNA: TGTGCCAGCAGCGTTGAACGAAGGGGCTACACCTTC. The chain uses TRBV12-3 or TRBV12-4 and TRBJ1-2; the D is unclear. This CDR3 comprises 12 residues. Trimming cost V 6 bases and J 8 bases, with 13 bases left between them.

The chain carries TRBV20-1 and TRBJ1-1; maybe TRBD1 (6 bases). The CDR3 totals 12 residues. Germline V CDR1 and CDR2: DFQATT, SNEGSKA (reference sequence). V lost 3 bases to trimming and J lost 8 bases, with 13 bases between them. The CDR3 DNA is TGCAGTGCTAGGATAACAGGGCGGGAAGCTTTCTTT. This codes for CSARITGREAFF.

CDR3 sequence reads: CASSLASGQGAPGEQYF. DNA of the CDR3: TGTGCCAGCAGCTTAGCCTCGGGACAGGGGGCGCCGGGGGAGCAGTACTTC. V usage is TRBV7-6 and J usage is TRBJ2-7, with 12 bases aligning to TRBD1. The CDR3 runs 17 residues. After removal of 0 bases from V and 7 bases from J, the junction contained 10 bases not matched to a gene. Germline V gives CDR1 SGHVS, CDR2 FNYEAQ.

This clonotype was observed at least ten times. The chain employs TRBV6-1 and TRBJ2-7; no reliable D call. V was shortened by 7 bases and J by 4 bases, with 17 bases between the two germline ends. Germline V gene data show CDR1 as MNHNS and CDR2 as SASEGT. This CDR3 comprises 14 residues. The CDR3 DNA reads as TGTGCCAGCATGCGCGCGGTGCCAGCGTACGAGCAGTACTTC. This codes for CASMRAVPAYEQYF.

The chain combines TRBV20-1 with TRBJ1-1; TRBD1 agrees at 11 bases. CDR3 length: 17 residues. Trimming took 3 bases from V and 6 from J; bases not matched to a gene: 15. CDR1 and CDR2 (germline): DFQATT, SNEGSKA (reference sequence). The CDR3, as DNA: TGCAGTGCTAGCGACGGGACAGGGGGTGCCGTTACCCCTGAAGCTTTCTTT. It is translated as CSASDGTGGAVTPEAFF.

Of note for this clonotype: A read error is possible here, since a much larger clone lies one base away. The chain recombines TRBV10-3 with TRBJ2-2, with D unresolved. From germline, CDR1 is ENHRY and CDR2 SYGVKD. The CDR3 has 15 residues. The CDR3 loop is CAVSESSAATGELFF. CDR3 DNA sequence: TGTGCCGTCAGTGAGTCGAGCGCTGCCACCGGGGAGCTGTTTTTT.

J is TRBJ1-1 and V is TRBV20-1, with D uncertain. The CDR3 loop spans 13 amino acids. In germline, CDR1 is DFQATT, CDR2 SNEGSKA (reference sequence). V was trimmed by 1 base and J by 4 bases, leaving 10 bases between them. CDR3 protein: CSARARWGTEAFF. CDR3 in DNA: TGCAGTGCTAGAGCGAGGTGGGGCACTGAAGCTTTCTTT.

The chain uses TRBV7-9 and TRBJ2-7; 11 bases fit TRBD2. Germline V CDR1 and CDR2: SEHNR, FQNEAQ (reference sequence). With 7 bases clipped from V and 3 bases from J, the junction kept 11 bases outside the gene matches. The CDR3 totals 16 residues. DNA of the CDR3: TGTGCCAGCACAACGACTAGCGGGGATGGAAACTACGAGCAGTACTTC. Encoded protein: CASTTTSGDGNYEQYF. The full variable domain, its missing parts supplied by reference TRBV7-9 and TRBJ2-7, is DTGVSQNPRHKITKRGQNVTFRCDPISEHNRLYWYRQTLGQGPEFLTYFQNEAQLEKSRLLSDRFSAERPKGSFSTLEIQRTEQGDSAMYLCASTTTSGDGNYEQYFGPGTRLTVT.